This T cell receptor (beta chain) is from a study of blood T cells in healthy people across ages. Of note for this clonotype: Its antigen is still unknown.

The authors ran a second PCR of about 7 to 12 cycles using a sample-barcoded 5' primer and a J-beta primer mix. Every molecule of cDNA carried a tag from a template-switch adaptor with 12 random nucleotides. Every sample produced at least 2.5 million CDR3-containing paired-end reads. MiXCR, run by TCRdb on the 5' RACE reads, gives a single entry per CDR3 protein. Of some 1.4 million distinct CDR3 sequences listed, 42% are singletons. Whole-study findings and limits: The lack of PBMC sorting stopped any conclusive naive versus antigen-experienced comparison.

The TCR sequence derives from a woman under 30 in good health. The sequenced sample consisted of blood.

The CDR3 reads CASSSTTQIYGQYF. The CDR3 coding sequence is TGCGCCAGCAGCTCGACTACCCAGATCTACGGGCAGTACTTC. The chain employs TRBV5-1 and TRBJ2-4, with a weak D call TRBD2 (5 bases). CDR1 SGHRS and CDR2 YFSETQ come from the germline V gene. V lost 3 bases to trimming and J lost 13 bases, with 20 bases between them. This CDR3 spans 14 amino acids. The variable domain in full, completed from reference TRBV5-1 and TRBJ2-4, reads KAGVTQTPRYLIKTRGQQVTLSCSPISGHRSVSWYQQTPGQGLQFLFEYFSETQRNKGNFPGRFSGRQFSNSRSEMNVSTLELGDSALYLCASSSTTQIYGQYFGAGTRLSVL.